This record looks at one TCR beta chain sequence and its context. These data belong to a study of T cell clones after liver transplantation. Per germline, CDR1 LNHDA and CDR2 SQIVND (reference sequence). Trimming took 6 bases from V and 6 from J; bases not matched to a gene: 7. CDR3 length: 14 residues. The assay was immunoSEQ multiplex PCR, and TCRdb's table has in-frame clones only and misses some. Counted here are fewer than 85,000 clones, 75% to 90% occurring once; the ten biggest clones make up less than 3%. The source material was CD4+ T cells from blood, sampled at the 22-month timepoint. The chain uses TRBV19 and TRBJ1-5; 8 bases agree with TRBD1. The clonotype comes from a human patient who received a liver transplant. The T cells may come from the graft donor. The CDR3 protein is CASRLTGDGQPQHF. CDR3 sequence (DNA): TGTGCCAGTAGACTGACAGGGGACGGTCAGCCCCAGCATTTT.